This T cell receptor (beta chain) was recorded in a study of CD8+CD57+ T cells in acquired aplastic anemia (dated by TCRdb to 2016 to 2019). About the full investigation: DNA extracted from sorted CD4+ and CD8+ cells had a mean of approximately 3.5 ug, with a range of roughly 0.2 to 30 ug. CD8+CD57+ expansion was defined as a frequency above the mean frequency observed in healthy subjects.

As regards this clonotype: Its antigen is unknown. No base quality values were provided; no much bigger clone lies one nucleotide off.

TCR beta VDJ combination and CDR3 sequence profiling used genomic DNA as the template. An Illumina HiSeq 2000 was the platform used for TCR repertoire sequencing. The original pipeline was this. Repertoires were assessed using TRBV/TRBJ rearrangement plots, CDR3 size and DJ length profiles, and Simpson's diversity index. The most abundant DNA sequence in the deep sequencing data was defined as the immunodominant clone. CDR3 amino acid sequences were checked for sharing across subjects and were also compared against the VDJdb database and published repertoires. The raw public reads went through TCRdb reprocessing: fastp at Q25, MiXCR clone calling, in-frame beta chains kept. Each entry merges the rows of one CDR3 protein and shows their most common DNA and genes. These V and J calls rely on TCRdb rather than the paper's analysis. This sample lists fewer than 250,000 distinct CDR3 sequences; approximately 45% were detected once. Clones ranked in the top ten supply 7.8% of the sample.

Broader findings and caveats from the paper: No significant difference in CD8+ Simpson's diversity was found between patients and healthy controls (P=0.060). Roughly 29 CD8+ CDR3 sequences were found to be shared between patients and controls, but these sequences appeared to be highly expressed in patients and within the immunodominant clones of the patients.

The patients picked for sequencing were ones in whom flow cytometry had shown an expansion of CD8+CD57+ cells. All patients had severe acquired aplastic anemia diagnosed by International Study of Aplastic Anemia and Agranulocytosis and Camitta criteria. Patients had received no therapy at the time of blood sampling. In this study, sorted CD4+ and CD8+ T cells from the blood of healthy subjects and of severe aplastic anemia patients had their TCR repertoires deep-sequenced. Patients were enrolled in the USA under clinicaltrials.gov protocols 00001620, 01623167, 00001397, 00071045, 00081523 and 00961064. Ficoll-Paque density gradient centrifugation was used to isolate peripheral blood mononuclear cells. CD4+ and CD8+ T cells were sorted by FACS or magnetic beads before DNA extraction. CDR1 and CDR2 are drawn from the germline V gene (reference sequence): SEHNR, FQNEAQ. Ends trimmed: V by 6 bases, J by 7 bases; bases unmatched to a gene: 11. The CDR3 covers 15 residues, taking in both the cysteine and the phenylalanine. The CDR3 DNA has 45 bases and is translated from base 1.

Material for sequencing was sorted CD4+, CD8+, or CD8+CD57+ T cells (not recorded which) from PBMCs. This sequence was found in a human donor with aplastic anemia. The chain links TRBV7-9 with TRBJ1-2, and 10 junction bases match TRBD1. CDR3 protein: CASSSPGQGPCGYTF. The bases read TGTGCCAGCAGTTCCCCGGGACAGGGGCCCTGTGGCTACACCTTC.